The sequence of this T cell receptor beta chain was determined in a study of shared clonotypes between healthy human individuals. Points from the study as a whole: Relative to their counterparts shared across all four donors, non-shared clonotypes exhibited diminished generation probabilities. Four donors had around 5% of their naive CD4 clonotypes in common.

Germline V CDR1 and CDR2: MDHEN, SYDVKM. Trimming stripped 4 bases from V and 1 base from J, with 12 bases between. The CDR3 sequence is 15 residues long. With respect to this clone: What it binds is not known.

How the authors handled the data: ImmunoSEQ junction-only sequences lacked quality scores, so their filtering differed. The assay was immunoSEQ multiplex PCR, and TCRdb's table has in-frame clones only and misses some. V and J calls plus clone size are reproduced from that table; the DNA served to infer D and trimming. This table has about 1 million clones, about 75% appearing once. The sequence was obtained from a man between 18 and 29 years old in good health. Material for sequencing was memory CD4+ T cells sorted from blood. Noted subset: CD45RA-negative fraction. V usage is TRBV28 and J usage is TRBJ2-3; D is uncertain. The CDR3 DNA sequence: TGTGCCAGCAGTTCTGAGTTTAAACGCACAGATACGCAGTATTTT. Translation gives CASSSEFKRTDTQYF.